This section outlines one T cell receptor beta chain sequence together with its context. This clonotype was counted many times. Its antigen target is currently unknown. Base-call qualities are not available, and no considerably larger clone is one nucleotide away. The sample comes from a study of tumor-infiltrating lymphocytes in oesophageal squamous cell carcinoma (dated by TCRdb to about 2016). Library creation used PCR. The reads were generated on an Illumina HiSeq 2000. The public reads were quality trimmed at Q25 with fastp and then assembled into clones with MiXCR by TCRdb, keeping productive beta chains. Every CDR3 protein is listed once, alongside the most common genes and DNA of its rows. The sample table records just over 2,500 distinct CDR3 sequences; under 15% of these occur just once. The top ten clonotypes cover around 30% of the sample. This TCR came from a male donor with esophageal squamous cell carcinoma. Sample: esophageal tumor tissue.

CDR3 region: CASSILGVTYNEQFF. The nucleotides are TGTGCCAGTAGTATCCTGGGGGTAACCTACAATGAGCAGTTCTTC. The V and J genes are TRBV19 and TRBJ2-1; the D element might be TRBD1 or TRBD2, as each aligns at 5 bases. The cysteine opens and the phenylalanine closes a CDR3 of 15 amino acids. This entry keeps only the CDR3 DNA: 45 bases, framed from base 1. V and J lose 3 bases and 2 bases, and a span of 11 bases separates them. The germline V gene (reference sequence) supplies CDR1 LNHDA and CDR2 SQIVND. The variable domain in full, with residues beyond the CDR3 obtained from the reference TRBV19 and TRBJ2-1 genes, is DGGITQSPKYLFRKEGQNVTLSCEQNLNHDAMYWYRQDPGQGLRLIYYSQIVNDFQKGDIAEGYSVSREKKESFPLTVTSAQKNPTAFYLCASSILGVTYNEQFFGPGTRLTVL.